These T cell receptor beta chains were read from a single sample in a study of shared clonotypes between healthy human individuals. Method: immunoSEQ multiplex PCR; TCRdb's copy keeps in-frame clones and lacks some. The sample records about 2.4 million clones, under 95% being singletons. Sequenced: naive CD4+ T cells from PBMCs. The receptors come from a young man in good health. Some clones in this sample may be carry-over from other donors' samples. The CDR3 runs from the conserved cysteine through the conserved F or W. Each record gives: J gene, D gene, V gene, clone size, CDR3 protein, CDR3 DNA. The D gene is left open where the match is weak. Rows give clone size only sometimes, using once, few, many, or a class for an expanded clone.

>TRBJ2-6|.|TRBV27|.
CASSSPTGTMGANVLTF
TGTGCCAGCAGTTCACCGACGGGGACCATGGGAGCCAACGTCCTGACTTTC
>TRBJ2-7|.|TRBV7-2|.
CASSLRGQGYEQYF
TGTGCCAGCAGCTTACGGGGCCAGGGCTACGAGCAGTACTTC
>TRBJ2-5|TRBD2|TRBV28|.
CASSWGGPQETQYF
TGTGCCAGCAGTTGGGGGGGTCCTCAAGAGACCCAGTACTTC
>TRBJ2-7|TRBD1|TRBV6-5|.
CASREQGAVEQYF
TGTGCCAGCAGAGAACAGGGGGCGGTCGAGCAGTACTTC
>TRBJ2-6|.|TRBV19|.
CASSIFGRTSGANVLTF
TGTGCCAGTAGTATATTTGGACGGACCTCTGGGGCCAACGTCCTGACTTTC
>TRBJ2-3|.|TRBV29-1|.
CSVSPPGTDTQYF
TGCAGCGTTTCCCCCCCGGGCACAGATACGCAGTATTTT
>TRBJ1-2|TRBD1|TRBV13|.
CASSERQGGVGGYTF
TGTGCCAGCAGCGAACGACAGGGTGGGGTGGGTGGCTACACCTTC
>TRBJ1-4|.|TRBV28|.
CASSTQGLANEKLFF
TGTGCCAGCAGCACACAAGGGTTGGCTAATGAAAAACTGTTTTTT
>TRBJ2-3|TRBD2|TRBV7-3|.
CASSLIAGVTDTQYF
TGTGCCAGCAGCTTAATAGCGGGAGTCACAGATACGCAGTATTTT
>TRBJ1-2|.|TRBV21-1|.
CASSNTWNYTF
TGTGCCAGCAGCAACACTTGGAACTACACCTTC
>TRBJ2-1|.|TRBV10-1|.
CASSDQGRPDSYNEQFF
TGCGCCAGCAGTGATCAGGGCCGGCCCGACTCCTACAATGAGCAGTTCTTC
>TRBJ1-4|.|TRBV5-8|.
CASSLEVKKLFF
TGTGCCAGCAGCTTGGAAGTAAAAAAACTGTTTTTT
>TRBJ2-7|.|TRBV28|.
CASSRGGRGYEQYF
TGTGCCAGCAGTAGAGGGGGGAGGGGCTACGAGCAGTACTTC
>TRBJ1-5|TRBD1|TRBV28|.
CASQGGQGAYSNQPQHF
TGTGCCAGCCAGGGGGGACAGGGGGCATATAGCAATCAGCCCCAGCATTTT
>TRBJ1-3|TRBD1|TRBV19|.
CASTPQGAVSGNTIYF
TGTGCCAGTACCCCACAGGGGGCGGTCTCTGGAAACACCATATATTTT
>TRBJ1-1|TRBD1|TRBV19|.
CASSDVQGQANTEAFF
TGTGCCAGTAGTGATGTACAAGGACAGGCTAACACTGAAGCTTTCTTT
>TRBJ1-1|.|TRBV12-5|.
CASGLEGGVNTEAFF
TGTGCTAGTGGTCTCGAGGGGGGCGTTAACACTGAAGCTTTCTTT
>TRBJ2-3|.|TRBV7-9|.
CASSLQGGVTDTQYF
TGTGCCAGCAGCTTACAGGGGGGGGTCACAGATACGCAGTATTTT
>TRBJ2-3|.|TRBV27|.
CASTQDATQYF
TGTGCCAGCACTCAGGACGCAACGCAGTATTTT
>TRBJ2-5|.|TRBV7-2|.
CASSQTGATETQYF
TGTGCCAGCAGCCAGACGGGGGCCACAGAGACCCAGTACTTC
>TRBJ2-1|.|TRBV5-4|.
CASSLGNYNEQFF
TGTGCCAGCAGCTTAGGCAACTACAATGAGCAGTTCTTC
>TRBJ2-3|.|TRBV28|once
CATTQGPRTDTQYF
TGTGCCACCACTCAGGGGCCCCGCACAGATACGCAGTATTTT
>TRBJ2-5|TRBD2|TRBV6-1|.
CASSESSGEETQYF
TGTGCCAGCAGTGAAAGTAGCGGGGAAGAGACCCAGTACTTC
>TRBJ2-3|.|TRBV21-1|once
CASSTETGTCVTDTQYF
TGTGCCAGCAGCACTGAGACAGGGACCTGTGTTACAGATACGCAGTATTTT
>TRBJ2-1|TRBD2|TRBV28|.
CASTPTTGGLANNEQFF
TGTGCCAGCACCCCCACGACGGGTGGACTAGCGAACAATGAGCAGTTCTTC
>TRBJ2-3|.|TRBV9|.
CASSARPGSDTQYF
TGTGCCAGCAGCGCCCGTCCCGGCTCAGATACGCAGTATTTT
>TRBJ2-1|.|TRBV9|.
CASSAILGEQFF
TGTGCCAGCAGCGCTATATTGGGGGAGCAGTTCTTC
>TRBJ2-1|TRBD2|TRBV29-1|.
CSVEAPGGRGRKDEQFF
TGCAGCGTTGAAGCCCCAGGCGGGAGGGGCCGTAAGGATGAGCAGTTCTTC
>TRBJ2-7|.|TRBV5-1|once
CASSLPTLLEQYF
TGCGCCAGCAGCTTGCCGACTCTGCTCGAGCAGTACTTC
>TRBJ2-5|.|TRBV5-1|.
CASSPPQGVIEETQYF
TGCGCCAGCAGCCCGCCCCAGGGAGTAATCGAAGAGACCCAGTACTTC
>TRBJ2-2|.|TRBV5-6|.
CASRGGSYTGELFF
TGTGCCAGCAGGGGCGGTTCCTACACCGGGGAGCTGTTTTTT
>TRBJ2-7|.|TRBV15|.
CATSRGAGAYEQYF
TGTGCCACCAGCAGAGGTGCGGGCGCCTACGAGCAGTACTTC
>TRBJ2-7|.|TRBV5-5|.
CASSLAPNREGREQYF
TGTGCCAGCAGCTTGGCCCCGAACAGGGAGGGGCGCGAGCAGTACTTC
>TRBJ2-5|.|TRBV28|.
CASSSSFGGPLPRETQYF
TGTGCCAGCAGTTCCTCCTTCGGCGGTCCTTTACCCCGGGAGACCCAGTACTTC
>TRBJ2-6|TRBD2|TRBV7-3|.
CASSSKSGSFSGANVLTF
TGTGCCAGCAGCTCCAAGAGCGGGAGCTTCTCTGGGGCCAACGTCCTGACTTTC
>TRBJ2-5|.|TRBV11-2|.
CASSLGRVSRETQYF
TGTGCCAGCAGCTTAGGCAGGGTATCACGAGAGACCCAGTACTTC
>TRBJ1-4|TRBD1|TRBV28|.
CASSFLYGQGVGATNEKLFF
TGTGCCAGCAGTTTCTTGTATGGTCAGGGGGTCGGTGCAACTAATGAAAAACTGTTTTTT